This T cell receptor beta chain was found in a study of metastatic and nonmetastatic thyroid tumors. A remark on this clone: The germline gene is not matched at one end of the junction; a read error may be the cause.

All patients were untreated before thyroid surgery. TCRdb re-clonotyped the PCR reads via MiXCR. Here the sample spans approximately 37,000 clones, about 15% being singletons. The length of the CDR3 is 12 residues. CDR1 and CDR2 (germline): MNHEY, SMNVEV (reference sequence). This sequence joins TRBV27 and TRBJ1-4; D gene ambiguous. The clonotype was recovered from a male donor with papillary thyroid cancer or a benign thyroid nodule (not recorded which). Some clones in this sample may be carry-over from other donors' samples. The sample consisted of blood. CDR3 loop: CASRFRPGKLLF. The CDR3 DNA is TGTGCCAGCAGATTCCGGCCGGGAAAACTGTTATTT.